This TCR beta chain stems from a study of blood T cell repertoires in COVID-19. In the study overall: Whether acute or convalescent, the COVID-19 samples came from the United States, Italy and Spain. T cells, B-cell-depleted T cells, or PBMCs supplied cDNA or gDNA.

There are 15 residues in the CDR3. Trimming took 6 bases from V and 9 from J; bases not matched to a gene: 9. CDR1 and CDR2 from the germline V gene are LNHDA and SQIVND (reference sequence). How the authors handled the data: Researchers report that nucleated cell counts were estimated from reference gene primer amplification. The data were produced by immunoSEQ multiplex PCR, yet TCRdb's version contains in-frame clones alone and is incomplete. V and J calls plus clone size are reproduced from that table; the DNA served to infer D and trimming. In the table there are about 230,000 clones, 65% to 85% of which are singletons.

Sequencing input: peripheral blood. This sequence joins TRBV19 and TRBJ2-1; 12 bases align to TRBD1. This sequence was found in a woman older than 75 with acute or convalescent COVID-19. CDR3: CASRIPGQGAGEQFF. In DNA, the CDR3 is TGTGCCAGTAGAATACCGGGACAGGGGGCAGGTGAGCAGTTCTTC.